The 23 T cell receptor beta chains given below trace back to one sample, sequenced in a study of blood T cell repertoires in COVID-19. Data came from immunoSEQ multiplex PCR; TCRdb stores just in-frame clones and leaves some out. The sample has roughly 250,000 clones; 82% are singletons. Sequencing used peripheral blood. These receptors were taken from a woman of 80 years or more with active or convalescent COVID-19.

This CDR3 is CASIPIPRQGGLETQYF. DNA for the CDR3: TGTGCCAGCATCCCCATACCCAGACAGGGAGGTTTGGAGACCCAGTACTTC. J is TRBJ2-5 and V is TRBV5-5; TRBD1 might be the D (7 bases). This CDR3 comprises 17 residues. Germline CDR1 SGHKS, CDR2 YYEKEE (reference sequence). Between the trimmed V and J ends, which lost 6 bases and 5 bases, there was a span of 26 bases.

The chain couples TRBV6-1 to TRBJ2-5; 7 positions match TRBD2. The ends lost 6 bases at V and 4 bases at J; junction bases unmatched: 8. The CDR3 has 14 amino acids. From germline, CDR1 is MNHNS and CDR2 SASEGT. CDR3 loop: CASRPGREGETQYF. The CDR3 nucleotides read TGTGCCAGCAGGCCAGGGAGGGAGGGAGAGACCCAGTACTTC.

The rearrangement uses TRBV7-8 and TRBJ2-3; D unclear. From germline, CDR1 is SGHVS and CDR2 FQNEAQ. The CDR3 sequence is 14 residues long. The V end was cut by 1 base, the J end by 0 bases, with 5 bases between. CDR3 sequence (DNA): TGTGCCAGCAGCTTAGTTGGCAGCACAGATACGCAGTATTTT. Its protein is CASSLVGSTDTQYF.

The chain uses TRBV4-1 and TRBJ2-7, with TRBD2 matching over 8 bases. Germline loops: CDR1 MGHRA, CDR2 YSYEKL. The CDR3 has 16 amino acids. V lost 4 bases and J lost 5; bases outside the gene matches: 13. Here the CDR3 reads CASSRGETSESNEQYF. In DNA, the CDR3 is TGCGCCAGCAGCCGAGGAGAGACTAGCGAGTCCAACGAGCAGTACTTC.

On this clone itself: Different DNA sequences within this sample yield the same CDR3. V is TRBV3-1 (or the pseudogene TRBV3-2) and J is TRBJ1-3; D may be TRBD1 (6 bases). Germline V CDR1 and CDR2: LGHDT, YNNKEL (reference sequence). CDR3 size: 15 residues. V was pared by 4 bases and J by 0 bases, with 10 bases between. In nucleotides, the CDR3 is TGTGCCAGCAGCCTGGGGGCCAGCTCTGGAAACACCATATATTTT. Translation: CASSLGASSGNTIYF.

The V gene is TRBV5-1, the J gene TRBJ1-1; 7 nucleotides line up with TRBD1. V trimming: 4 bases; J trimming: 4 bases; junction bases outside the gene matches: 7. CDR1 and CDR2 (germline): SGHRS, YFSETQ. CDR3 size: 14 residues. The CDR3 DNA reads TGCGCCAGCAGCCCAGGACAGGTGGGCACTGAAGCTTTCTTT. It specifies CASSPGQVGTEAFF. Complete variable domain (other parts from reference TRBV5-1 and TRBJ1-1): KAGVTQTPRYLIKTRGQQVTLSCSPISGHRSVSWYQQTPGQGLQFLFEYFSETQRNKGNFPGRFSGRQFSNSRSEMNVSTLELGDSALYLCASSPGQVGTEAFFGQGTRLTVV.

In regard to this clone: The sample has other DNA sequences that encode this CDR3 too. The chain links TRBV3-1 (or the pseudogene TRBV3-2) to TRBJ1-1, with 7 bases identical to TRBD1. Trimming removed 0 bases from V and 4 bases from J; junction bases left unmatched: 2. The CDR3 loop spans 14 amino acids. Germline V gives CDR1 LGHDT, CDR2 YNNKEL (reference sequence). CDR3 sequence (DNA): TGTGCCAGCAGCCAAGAAGCAGGGGGCACTGAAGCTTTCTTT. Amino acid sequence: CASSQEAGGTEAFF.

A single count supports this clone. In DNA, the CDR3 is TGTGCCAGCAGCTCTTTACACCCTAGCGGCTACACCTTC. It codes for CASSSLHPSGYTF. The V gene is TRBV5-4, the J gene TRBJ1-2; D unclear. CDR3 size: 13 residues. Looked up from germline, CDR1 is SGHNT and CDR2 is YYREEE (reference sequence). Trimming took 3 bases from V and 8 from J, leaving 14 bases between them.

CDR3 nucleotide sequence: TGTGCCAGCAGTGAAGTTTCGGGGGGCGCAGCGGGCACTGAAGCTTTCTTT. Translated, it gives CASSEVSGGAAGTEAFF. The chain combines TRBV6-1 with TRBJ1-1; D possibly corresponds to TRBD1 (6 bases). Germline loops: CDR1 MNHNS, CDR2 SASEGT. V was cut by 1 base and J by 4 bases, with 19 bases left in between. The CDR3 extends over 17 amino acids.

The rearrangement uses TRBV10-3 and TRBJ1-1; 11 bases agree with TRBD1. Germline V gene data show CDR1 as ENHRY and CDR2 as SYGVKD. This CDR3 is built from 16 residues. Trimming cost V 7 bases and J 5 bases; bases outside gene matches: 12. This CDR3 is CAIKPGTGGPVTEAFF. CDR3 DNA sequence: TGTGCCATCAAACCCGGGACAGGGGGGCCGGTTACTGAAGCTTTCTTT.

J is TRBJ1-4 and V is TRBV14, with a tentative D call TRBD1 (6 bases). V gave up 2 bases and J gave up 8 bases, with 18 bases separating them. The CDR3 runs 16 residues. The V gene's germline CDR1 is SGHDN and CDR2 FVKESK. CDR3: CASSQIEQGKDEKLFF. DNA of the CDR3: TGTGCCAGCAGCCAAATCGAACAGGGAAAGGACGAAAAACTGTTTTTT.

The CDR3 DNA follows: TGTGCCAGCTCCTCGGAATGGGGGGGAGGAAACACCATATATTTT. Translating gives CASSSEWGGGNTIYF. This chain uses TRBV6-5 with TRBJ1-3; a weak D match, TRBD1 (5 bases). Germline values: CDR1 MNHEY, CDR2 SVGAGI. Trimming removed 8 bases from V and 4 bases from J, with 18 bases in between. The CDR3 length is 15 residues.

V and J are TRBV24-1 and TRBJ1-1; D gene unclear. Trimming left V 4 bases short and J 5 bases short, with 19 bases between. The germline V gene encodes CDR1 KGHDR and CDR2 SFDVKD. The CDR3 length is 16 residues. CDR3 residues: CATSDNNLGGGTEAFF. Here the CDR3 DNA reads TGTGCCACCAGTGACAATAACCTGGGAGGTGGGACTGAAGCTTTCTTT.

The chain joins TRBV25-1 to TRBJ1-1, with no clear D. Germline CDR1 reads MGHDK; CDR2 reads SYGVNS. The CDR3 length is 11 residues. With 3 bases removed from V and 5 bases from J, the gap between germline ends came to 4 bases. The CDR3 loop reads CASSDITEAFF. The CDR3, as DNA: TGTGCCAGCAGTGATATAACTGAAGCTTTCTTT.

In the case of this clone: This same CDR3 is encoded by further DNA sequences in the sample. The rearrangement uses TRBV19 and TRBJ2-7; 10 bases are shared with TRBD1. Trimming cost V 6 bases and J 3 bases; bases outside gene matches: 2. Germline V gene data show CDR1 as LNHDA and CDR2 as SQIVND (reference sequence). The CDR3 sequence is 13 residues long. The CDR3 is CASSRDRGYEQYF. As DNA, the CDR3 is TGTGCCAGTAGCCGGGACAGGGGCTACGAGCAGTACTTC.

DNA for the CDR3: TGTGCCAGCAGAATAGCGGGAGGGCCCTACAATGAGCAGTTCTTC. This codes for CASRIAGGPYNEQFF. The chain is built from TRBV2 and TRBJ2-1, with 11 bases fitting TRBD2. The CDR3 extends over 15 amino acids. Trimming took 6 bases from V and 2 from J; bases not matched to a gene: 3. The germline V gene encodes CDR1 SNHLY and CDR2 FYNNEI.

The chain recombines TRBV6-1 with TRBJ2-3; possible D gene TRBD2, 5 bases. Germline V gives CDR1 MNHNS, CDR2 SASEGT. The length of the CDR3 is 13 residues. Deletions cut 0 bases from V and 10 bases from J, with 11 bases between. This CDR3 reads CASSEAQARAQYF. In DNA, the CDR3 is TGTGCCAGCAGTGAAGCGCAGGCGCGGGCGCAGTATTTT.

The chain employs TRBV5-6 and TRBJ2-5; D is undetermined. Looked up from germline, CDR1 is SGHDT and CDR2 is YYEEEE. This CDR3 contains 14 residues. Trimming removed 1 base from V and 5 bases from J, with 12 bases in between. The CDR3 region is CASSLLSPSETQYF. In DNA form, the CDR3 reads TGTGCCAGCAGCTTGCTGTCCCCTTCGGAGACCCAGTACTTC.

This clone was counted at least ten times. In nucleotides, the CDR3 is TGTGCCAGCAGCTTAGGCCAGGGCAGCTACACTGAAGCTTTCTTT. Protein product: CASSLGQGSYTEAFF. The gene calls are TRBV11-3 and TRBJ1-1; possibly TRBD1 for D (5 bases). The CDR3 totals 15 residues. Trimming left V 1 base short and J 3 bases short, with 12 bases between. The germline V gene encodes CDR1 SGHNT and CDR2 YENEEA.

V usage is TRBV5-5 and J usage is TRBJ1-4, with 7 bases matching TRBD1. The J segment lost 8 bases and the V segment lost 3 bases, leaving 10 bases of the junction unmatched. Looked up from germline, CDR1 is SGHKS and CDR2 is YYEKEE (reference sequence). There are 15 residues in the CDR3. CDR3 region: CASSWGPGQTEKLFF. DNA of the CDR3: TGTGCCAGCAGCTGGGGGCCGGGACAGACAGAAAAACTGTTTTTT.

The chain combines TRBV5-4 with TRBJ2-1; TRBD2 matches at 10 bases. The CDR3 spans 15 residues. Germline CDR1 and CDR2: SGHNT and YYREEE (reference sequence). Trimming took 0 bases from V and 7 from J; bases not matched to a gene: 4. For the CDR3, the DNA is TGTGCCAGCAGCTTGGTCGGGACTAGCGCTAATGAGCAGTTCTTC. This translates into CASSLVGTSANEQFF.

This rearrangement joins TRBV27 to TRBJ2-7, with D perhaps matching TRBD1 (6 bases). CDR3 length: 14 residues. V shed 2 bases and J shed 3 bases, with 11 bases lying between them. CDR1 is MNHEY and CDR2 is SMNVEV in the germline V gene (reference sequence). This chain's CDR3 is CASSLNRALYEQYF. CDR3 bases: TGTGCCAGCAGTTTAAACAGGGCTCTCTACGAGCAGTACTTC.

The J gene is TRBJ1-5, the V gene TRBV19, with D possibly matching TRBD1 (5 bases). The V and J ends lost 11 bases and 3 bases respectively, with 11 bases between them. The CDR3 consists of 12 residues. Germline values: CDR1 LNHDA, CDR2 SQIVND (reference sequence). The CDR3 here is CAGGESNQPQHF. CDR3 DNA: TGTGCCGGGGGGGAATCCAATCAGCCCCAGCATTTT.